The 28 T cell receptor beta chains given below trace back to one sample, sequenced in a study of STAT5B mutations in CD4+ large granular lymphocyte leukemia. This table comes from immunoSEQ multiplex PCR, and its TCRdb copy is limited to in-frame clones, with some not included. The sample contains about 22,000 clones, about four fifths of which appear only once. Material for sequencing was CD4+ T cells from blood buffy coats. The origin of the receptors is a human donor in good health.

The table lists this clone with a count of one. The CDR3 DNA follows: TGCGCCAGCAGCCTTGATGCTAGCGGGAGCTACAATGAGCAGTTCTTC. It encodes CASSLDASGSYNEQFF. V gene TRBV4-3 combines with J gene TRBJ2-1, with 10 bases lining up with TRBD2. The V segment lost 4 bases and the J segment 3 bases; nucleotides outside the gene matches: 6. Germline V gene lookup returns CDR1 LGHNA and CDR2 YSLEER. This CDR3 contains 16 residues.

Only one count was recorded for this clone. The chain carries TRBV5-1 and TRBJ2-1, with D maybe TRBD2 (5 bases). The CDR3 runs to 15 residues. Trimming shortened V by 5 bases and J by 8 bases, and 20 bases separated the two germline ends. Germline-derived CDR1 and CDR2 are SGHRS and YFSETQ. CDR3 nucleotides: TGCGCCAGCAGGAGAGGGATCAGCCGGGTGGATGAGCAGTTCTTC. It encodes CASRRGISRVDEQFF.

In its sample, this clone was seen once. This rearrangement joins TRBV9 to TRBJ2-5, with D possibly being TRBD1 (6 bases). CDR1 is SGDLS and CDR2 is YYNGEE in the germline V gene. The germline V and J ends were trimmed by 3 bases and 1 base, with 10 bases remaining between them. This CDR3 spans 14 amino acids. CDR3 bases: TGTGCCAGCAGCGCCGGGACATCCCAAGAGACCCAGTACTTC. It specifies CASSAGTSQETQYF.

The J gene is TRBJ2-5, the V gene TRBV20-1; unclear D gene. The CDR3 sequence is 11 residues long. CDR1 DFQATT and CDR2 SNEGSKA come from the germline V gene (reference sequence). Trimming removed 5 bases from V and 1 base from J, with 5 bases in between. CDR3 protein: CSAAAQETQYF. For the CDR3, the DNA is TGCAGTGCTGCGGCCCAAGAGACCCAGTACTTC.

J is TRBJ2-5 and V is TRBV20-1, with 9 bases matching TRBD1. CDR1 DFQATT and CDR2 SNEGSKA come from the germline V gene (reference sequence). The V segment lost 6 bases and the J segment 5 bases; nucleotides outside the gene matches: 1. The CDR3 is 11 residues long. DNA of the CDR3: TGCAGTGCGGACAGGGGCGAGACCCAGTACTTC. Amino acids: CSADRGETQYF.

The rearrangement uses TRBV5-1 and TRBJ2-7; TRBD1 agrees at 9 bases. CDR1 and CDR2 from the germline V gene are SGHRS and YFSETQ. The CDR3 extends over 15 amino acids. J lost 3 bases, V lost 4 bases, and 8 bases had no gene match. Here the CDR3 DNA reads TGCGCCAGCAGCCCCCCGGGACAGGGACTCTACGAGCAGTACTTC. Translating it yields CASSPPGQGLYEQYF.

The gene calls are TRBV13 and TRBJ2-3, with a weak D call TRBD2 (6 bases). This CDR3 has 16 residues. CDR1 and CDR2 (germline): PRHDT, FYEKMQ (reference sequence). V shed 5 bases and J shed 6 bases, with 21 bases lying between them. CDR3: CASSPGAGSSGDTQYF. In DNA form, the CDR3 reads TGTGCCAGCAGCCCAGGCGCGGGATCTAGTGGGGATACGCAGTATTTT.

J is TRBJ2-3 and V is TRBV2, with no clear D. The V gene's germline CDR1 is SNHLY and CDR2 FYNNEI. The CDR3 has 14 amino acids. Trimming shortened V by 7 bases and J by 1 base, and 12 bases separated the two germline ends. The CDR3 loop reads CASKADPGTDTQYF. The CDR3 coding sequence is TGTGCCAGCAAGGCGGACCCAGGCACAGATACGCAGTATTTT.

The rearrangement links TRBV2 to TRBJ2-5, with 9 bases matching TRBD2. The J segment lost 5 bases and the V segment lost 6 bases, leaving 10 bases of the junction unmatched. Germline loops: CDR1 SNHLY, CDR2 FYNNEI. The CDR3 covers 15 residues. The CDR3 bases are TGTGCCAGCAGCACCCCAGGGACTAGCAGGGAGACCCAGTACTTC. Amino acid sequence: CASSTPGTSRETQYF.

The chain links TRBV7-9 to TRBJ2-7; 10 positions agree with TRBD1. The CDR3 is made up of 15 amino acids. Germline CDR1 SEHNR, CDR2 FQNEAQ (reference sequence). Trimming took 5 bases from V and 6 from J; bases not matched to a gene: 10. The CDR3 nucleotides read TGTGCCAGCAGCCCCTGGACAGGGGGGAAAGGCGAGCAGTACTTC. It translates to CASSPWTGGKGEQYF. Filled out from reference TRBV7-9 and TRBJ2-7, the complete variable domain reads DTGVSQNPRHKITKRGQNVTFRCDPISEHNRLYWYRQTLGQGPEFLTYFQNEAQLEKSRLLSDRFSAERPKGSFSTLEIQRTEQGDSAMYLCASSPWTGGKGEQYFGPGTRLTVT.

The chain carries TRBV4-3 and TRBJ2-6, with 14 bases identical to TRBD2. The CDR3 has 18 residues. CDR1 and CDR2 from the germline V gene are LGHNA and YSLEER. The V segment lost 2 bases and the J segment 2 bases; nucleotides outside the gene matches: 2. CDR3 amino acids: CASSQRGLAGAGANVLTF. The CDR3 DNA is TGCGCCAGCAGCCAAAGGGGACTAGCGGGAGCTGGGGCCAACGTCCTGACTTTC.

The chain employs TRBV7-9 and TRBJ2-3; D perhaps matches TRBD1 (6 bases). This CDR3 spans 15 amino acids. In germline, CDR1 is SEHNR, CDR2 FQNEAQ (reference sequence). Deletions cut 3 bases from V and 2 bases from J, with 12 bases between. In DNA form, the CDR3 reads TGTGCCAGCAGCTTCGGACAGCTACCCACAGATACGCAGTATTTT. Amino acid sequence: CASSFGQLPTDTQYF.

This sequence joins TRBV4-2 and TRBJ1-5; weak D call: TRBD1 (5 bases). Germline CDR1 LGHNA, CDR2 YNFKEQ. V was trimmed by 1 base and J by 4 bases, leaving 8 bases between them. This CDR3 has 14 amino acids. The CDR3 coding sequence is TGTGCCAGCAGCCAAGTACAGGATAATCAGCCCCAGCATTTT. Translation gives CASSQVQDNQPQHF.

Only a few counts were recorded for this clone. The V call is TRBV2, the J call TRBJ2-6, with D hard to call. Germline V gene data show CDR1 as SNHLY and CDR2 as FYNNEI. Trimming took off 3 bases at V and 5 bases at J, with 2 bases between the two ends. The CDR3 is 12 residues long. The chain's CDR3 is CASSDRANVLTF. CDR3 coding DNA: TGTGCCAGCAGTGATAGGGCCAACGTCCTGACTTTC.

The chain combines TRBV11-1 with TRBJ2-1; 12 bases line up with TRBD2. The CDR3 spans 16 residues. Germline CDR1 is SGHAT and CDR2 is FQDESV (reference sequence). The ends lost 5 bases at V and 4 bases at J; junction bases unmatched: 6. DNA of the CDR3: TGTGCCAGCAGCCTAGGGACTAGCGGGCGATACAATGAGCAGTTCTTC. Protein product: CASSLGTSGRYNEQFF.

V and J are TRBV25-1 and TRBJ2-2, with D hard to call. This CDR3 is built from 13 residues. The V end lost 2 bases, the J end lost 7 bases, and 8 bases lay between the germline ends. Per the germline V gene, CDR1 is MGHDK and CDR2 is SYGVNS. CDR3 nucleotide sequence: TGTGCCAGCAGTGAAAATCAGATCGGGGAGCTGTTTTTT. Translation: CASSENQIGELFF.

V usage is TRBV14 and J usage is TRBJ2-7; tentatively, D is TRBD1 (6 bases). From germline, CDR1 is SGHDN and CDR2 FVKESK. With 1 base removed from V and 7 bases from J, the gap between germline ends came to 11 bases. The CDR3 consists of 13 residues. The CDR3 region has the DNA TGTGCCAGCAGCCAAGCACAGGGTGGGGAGCAGTACTTC. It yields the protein CASSQAQGGEQYF.

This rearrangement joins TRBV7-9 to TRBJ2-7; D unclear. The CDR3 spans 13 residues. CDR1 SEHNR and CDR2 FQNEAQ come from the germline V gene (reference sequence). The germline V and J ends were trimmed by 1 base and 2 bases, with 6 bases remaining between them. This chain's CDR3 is CASSLENTYEQYF. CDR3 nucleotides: TGTGCCAGCAGCTTAGAAAACACCTACGAGCAGTACTTC.

CDR3 nucleotides: TGTGCCAGCACCCCCGGACCTACGAACACCGGGGAGCTGTTTTTT. Its protein is CASTPGPTNTGELFF. The chain combines TRBV21-1 with TRBJ2-2. TRBV21-1 is given as a pseudogene. The CDR3 sequence is 15 residues long.

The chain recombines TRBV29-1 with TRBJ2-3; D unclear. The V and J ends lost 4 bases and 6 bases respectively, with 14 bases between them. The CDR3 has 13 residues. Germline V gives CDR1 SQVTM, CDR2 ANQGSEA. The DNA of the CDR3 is TGCAGCGTTGTCATGATTGTGGGGGATACGCAGTATTTT. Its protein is CSVVMIVGDTQYF.

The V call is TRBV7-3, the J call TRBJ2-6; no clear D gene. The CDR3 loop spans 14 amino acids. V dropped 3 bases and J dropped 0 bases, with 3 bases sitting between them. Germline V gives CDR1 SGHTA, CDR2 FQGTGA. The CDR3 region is CASSLSSGANVLTF. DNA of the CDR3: TGTGCCAGCAGCTTGAGCTCTGGGGCCAACGTCCTGACTTTC.

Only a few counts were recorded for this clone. Here the CDR3 reads CSGGGGLHGYTF. CDR3 nucleotides: TGCAGCGGAGGGGGAGGCTTGCATGGCTACACCTTC. The chain recombines TRBV29-1 with TRBJ1-2; a possible D gene is TRBD1 (6 bases). V was shortened by 7 bases and J by 6 bases, with 15 bases between the two germline ends. The V gene's germline CDR1 is SQVTM and CDR2 ANQGSEA. CDR3 length: 12 amino acids.

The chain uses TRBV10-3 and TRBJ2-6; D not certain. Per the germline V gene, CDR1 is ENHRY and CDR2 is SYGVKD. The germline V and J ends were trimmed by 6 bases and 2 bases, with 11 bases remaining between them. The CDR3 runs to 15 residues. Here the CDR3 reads CAIRVPAPGANVLTF. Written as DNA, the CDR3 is TGTGCCATCAGAGTTCCGGCGCCTGGGGCCAACGTCCTGACTTTC.

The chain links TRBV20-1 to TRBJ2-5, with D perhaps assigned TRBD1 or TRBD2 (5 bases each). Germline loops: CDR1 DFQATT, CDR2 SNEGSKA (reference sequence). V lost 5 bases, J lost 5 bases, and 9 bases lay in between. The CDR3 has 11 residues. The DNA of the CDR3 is TGCAGTGCTTGGGACGGGGAGACCCAGTACTTC. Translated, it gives CSAWDGETQYF.

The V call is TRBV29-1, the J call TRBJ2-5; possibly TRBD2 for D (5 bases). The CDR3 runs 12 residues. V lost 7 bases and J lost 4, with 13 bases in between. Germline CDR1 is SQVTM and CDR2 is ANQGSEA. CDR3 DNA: TGCAGCGCGAAGGAGGCGGGAGAGACCCAGTACTTC. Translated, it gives CSAKEAGETQYF.

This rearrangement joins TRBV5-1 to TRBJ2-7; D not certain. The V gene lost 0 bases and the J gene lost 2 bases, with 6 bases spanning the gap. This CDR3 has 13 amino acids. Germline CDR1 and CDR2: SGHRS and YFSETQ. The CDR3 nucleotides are TGCGCCAGCAGCTTGGGTAGCCCCTACGAGCAGTACTTC. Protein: CASSLGSPYEQYF.

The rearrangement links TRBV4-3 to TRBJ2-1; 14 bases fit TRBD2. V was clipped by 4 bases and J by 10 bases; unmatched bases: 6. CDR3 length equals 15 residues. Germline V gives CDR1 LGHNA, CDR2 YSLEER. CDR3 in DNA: TGCGCCAGCAGCCCGGGACTAGCGGGAGACGGGGAGCAGTTCTTC. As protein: CASSPGLAGDGEQFF.

Here the CDR3 reads CASSWTGGNQPQHF. DNA of the CDR3: TGTGCCAGCAGCTGGACAGGGGGCAATCAGCCCCAGCATTTT. The chain couples TRBV7-2 to TRBJ1-5; TRBD1 aligns across 9 bases. After removal of 4 bases from V and 2 bases from J, the junction contained 0 bases not matched to a gene. Germline V gene data show CDR1 as SGHTA and CDR2 as FQGNSA. The CDR3 spans 14 residues.